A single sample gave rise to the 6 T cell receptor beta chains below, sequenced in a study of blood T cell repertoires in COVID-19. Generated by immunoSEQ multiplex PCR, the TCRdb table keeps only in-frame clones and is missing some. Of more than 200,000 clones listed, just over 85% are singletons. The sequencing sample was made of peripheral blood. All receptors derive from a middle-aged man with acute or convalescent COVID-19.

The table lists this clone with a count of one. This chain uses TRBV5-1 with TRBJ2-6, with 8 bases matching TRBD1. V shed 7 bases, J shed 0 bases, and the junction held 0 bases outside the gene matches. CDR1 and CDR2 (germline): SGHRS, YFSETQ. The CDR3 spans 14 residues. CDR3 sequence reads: CASGTGSGANVLTF. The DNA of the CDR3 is TGCGCCAGCGGGACAGGCTCTGGGGCCAACGTCCTGACTTTC.

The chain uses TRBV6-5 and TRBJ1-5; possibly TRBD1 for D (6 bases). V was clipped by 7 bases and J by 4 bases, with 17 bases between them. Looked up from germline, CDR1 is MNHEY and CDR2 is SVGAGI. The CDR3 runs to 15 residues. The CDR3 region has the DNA TGTGCCAGCAATGGGGGGGGCCTAAGGAATCAGCCCCAGCATTTT. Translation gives CASNGGGLRNQPQHF.

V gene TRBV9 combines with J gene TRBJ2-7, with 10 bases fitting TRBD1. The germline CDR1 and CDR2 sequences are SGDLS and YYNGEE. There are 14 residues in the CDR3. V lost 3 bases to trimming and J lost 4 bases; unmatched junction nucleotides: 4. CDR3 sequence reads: CASSGQGARYEQYF. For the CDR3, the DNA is TGTGCCAGCAGCGGACAGGGGGCTAGGTACGAGCAGTACTTC.

CDR3 residues: CASSEGQPMNTEAFF. Here the CDR3 DNA reads TGTGCCAGCAGTGAAGGACAGCCTATGAACACTGAAGCTTTCTTT. V gene TRBV6-1 combines with J gene TRBJ1-1; tentatively, D is TRBD1 (5 bases). V was pared by 1 base and J by 0 bases, with 9 bases between. The CDR3 sequence is 15 residues long. CDR1 is MNHNS, CDR2 SASEGT, per germline.

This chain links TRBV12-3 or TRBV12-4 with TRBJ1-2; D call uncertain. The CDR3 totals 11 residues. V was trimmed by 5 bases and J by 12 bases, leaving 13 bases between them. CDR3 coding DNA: TGTGCCAGCAGTCTCCCCACGGGAAACACCTTC. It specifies CASSLPTGNTF.

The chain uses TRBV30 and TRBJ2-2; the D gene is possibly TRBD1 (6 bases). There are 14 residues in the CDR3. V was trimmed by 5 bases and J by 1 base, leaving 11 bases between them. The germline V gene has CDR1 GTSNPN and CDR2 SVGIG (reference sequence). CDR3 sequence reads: CAWGRGQNTGELFF. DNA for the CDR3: TGTGCCTGGGGTAGGGGACAGAACACCGGGGAGCTGTTTTTT.